A selection of T cell receptor beta chains follows, all from one sample in a study of siplizumab effects on memory and regulatory T cells. Repertoires were generated with immunoSEQ multiplex PCR, while TCRdb's copy carries only in-frame clones and drops some. The sample lists approximately 82,000 clones, 87% occurring once. Sequenced: Tregs sorted from blood. The receptors here all came from a human donor in good health. Both conserved end residues are part of each CDR3. Fields, in order: CDR3 DNA, CDR3 protein, clone size, D gene, J gene, V gene. D genes are given only for firm matches. Size is stated for part of the rows, as once, few or many counts, or as a class when the clone is expanded.

TGTGCCAGCAGCTCCTGGACAGGGAGCTCCTACGAGCAGTACTTC | CASSSWTGSSYEQYF | . | TRBD1 | TRBJ2-7 | TRBV7-2
TGTGCCAGCACCCAGTGGAGCACAGATACGCAGTATTTT | CASTQWSTDTQYF | once | . | TRBJ2-3 | TRBV14
TGTGCCATCAGTGAGTCGAGCCTCCCTAATGAAAAACTGTTTTTT | CAISESSLPNEKLFF | . | . | TRBJ1-4 | TRBV10-3
TGTGCTAGTGGTTTGGTACATACTCCAGCGGATACGCAGTATTTT | CASGLVHTPADTQYF | . | . | TRBJ2-3 | TRBV12-5
TGTGCCTGGACATTCGGCGGCCAAGAGACCCAGTACTTC | CAWTFGGQETQYF | . | . | TRBJ2-5 | TRBV30
TGTGCCAGCAGTGAACAGGGCAGCAATAATTCACCCCTCCACTTT | CASSEQGSNNSPLHF | few | . | TRBJ1-6 | TRBV6-4
TGTGCCAGCAGTTACCAGGGGACGGCCATATATTTT | CASSYQGTAIYF | . | . | TRBJ1-3 | TRBV6-5
TGTGCCAGCAGCCAGACGAGGATAGCTGGCACAGATACGCAGTATTTT | CASSQTRIAGTDTQYF | . | . | TRBJ2-3 | TRBV14
TGTGCCAGCAGCTTATCGGCAGGGGGGTACATGAACACTGAAGCTTTCTTT | CASSLSAGGYMNTEAFF | . | TRBD1 | TRBJ1-1 | TRBV7-6
TGTGCCAGCAGCTTAGGGACCCGCACTGATACGCAGTATTTT | CASSLGTRTDTQYF | . | . | TRBJ2-3 | TRBV7-3
TGTGCCATCAGGGGGACTGAGACTAGCACAGATACGCAGTATTTT | CAIRGTETSTDTQYF | . | . | TRBJ2-3 | TRBV10-3
TGTGCCAGCAGTCTCCTTCTTTTGAGGACAGGGTACAATGAGCAGTTCTTC | CASSLLLLRTGYNEQFF | . | TRBD1 | TRBJ2-1 | TRBV27
TGTGCCAGCGCCCAGAGGGACTATGGCTACACCTTC | CASAQRDYGYTF | . | . | TRBJ1-2 | TRBV5-6
TGTGCCAGCAGCTTAGGGGCAGGGAAAGCAACTAATGAAAAACTGTTTTTT | CASSLGAGKATNEKLFF | . | . | TRBJ1-4 | TRBV7-9
TGTGCCAGCAGTGAACAACAGGGGGCATCTCTGTTCTTC | CASSEQQGASLFF | . | TRBD1 | TRBJ2-1 | TRBV25-1
TGTGCCAGCAGCTTCCAGGGGACGCTGACACCCCTCCACTTT | CASSFQGTLTPLHF | . | . | TRBJ1-6 | TRBV7-3
TGCGCCAGCAGCCCGGGGACAGTAACTAATGAAAAACTGTTTTTT | CASSPGTVTNEKLFF | few | TRBD1 | TRBJ1-4 | TRBV5-1
TGTGCCAGCAGCGTAGGGAGGACAGACTATGGCTACACCTTC | CASSVGRTDYGYTF | few | . | TRBJ1-2 | TRBV9
TGTGCCAGCAGCTTATTTAATATTGGGCTGGGAGGAAACACCATATATTTT | CASSLFNIGLGGNTIYF | . | . | TRBJ1-3 | TRBV11-2
TGTGCCAGCAAAACGGCAGGAGGTACGCAGTATTTT | CASKTAGGTQYF | once | . | TRBJ2-3 | TRBV6-5
TGTGCCAGCAGCTTCGGGGGGATGGGCTATGGCTACACCTTC | CASSFGGMGYGYTF | . | . | TRBJ1-2 | TRBV5-4
TGTGCCAGCTCACCTCCGGGGAGCTCTGGAAACACCATATATTTT | CASSPPGSSGNTIYF | few | . | TRBJ1-3 | TRBV18
TGCAGCGCCCCACGAGTGGGGGGAGGATACAATGAGCAGTTCTTC | CSAPRVGGGYNEQFF | . | . | TRBJ2-1 | TRBV29-1
TGCGCCAGCAGTAACTACGGGACAGCCACCGGGGAGCTGTTTTTT | CASSNYGTATGELFF | . | TRBD1 | TRBJ2-2 | TRBV27
TGTGCCAGCAGTGCGACAGGGGGCGTATCAACTAACTATGGCTACACCTTC | CASSATGGVSTNYGYTF | . | TRBD1 | TRBJ1-2 | TRBV2
TGTGCCAGCAGCCCGATAGCGGGTAATGGAGAGACCCAGTACTTC | CASSPIAGNGETQYF | . | TRBD2 | TRBJ2-5 | TRBV9
TGTGCCAGCAGCTCGTCCGACAGTAACACCGGGGAGCTGTTTTTT | CASSSSDSNTGELFF | . | . | TRBJ2-2 | TRBV6-6
TGCGCCAGCAGCCAAGTTGGGGGAGGGGAGCAGTTCTTC | CASSQVGGGEQFF | . | TRBD2 | TRBJ2-1 | TRBV4-3
TGTGCCAGCAGTCTGACAGGGGCGCTAGAGACCCAGTACTTC | CASSLTGALETQYF | . | TRBD1 | TRBJ2-5 | TRBV28
TGTGCCAGCAGCGTATTGGTAGTCTACGGAGGGGCCACTGAAGCTTTCTTT | CASSVLVVYGGATEAFF | . | . | TRBJ1-1 | TRBV9
TGTGCCAGCAGTTATAAGGGACAGGGCCTATATGGCTACACCTTC | CASSYKGQGLYGYTF | . | TRBD1 | TRBJ1-2 | TRBV6-5
TGTGCCAGCAGTTACTCGGGAAGAACTGAAGCTTTCTTT | CASSYSGRTEAFF | . | . | TRBJ1-1 | TRBV6-5
TGTGCCAGTAATACAGGACAGGGGCGCGACTATGGCTACACCTTC | CASNTGQGRDYGYTF | . | TRBD1 | TRBJ1-2 | TRBV19
TGTGCCAGCTCACCACCCCAGACACGTCTGGGTACGCAGTATTTT | CASSPPQTRLGTQYF | . | . | TRBJ2-3 | TRBV18
TGTGCCAGCAGCGATGGGGGCGGCGCAGGGAGGAACACTGAAGCTTTCTTT | CASSDGGGAGRNTEAFF | few | . | TRBJ1-1 | TRBV9
TGTGCCAGCAGTTTGCCAGGGGGCCGTGTTGGCTACACCTTC | CASSLPGGRVGYTF | . | TRBD1 | TRBJ1-2 | TRBV28
TGTGCCAGCGGAACCCTTTATTCCACCGGGGAGCTGTTTTTT | CASGTLYSTGELFF | . | . | TRBJ2-2 | TRBV6-1
TGTGCCAGCAGCCTCCAAGCGGGGGCCGTAGGGGAGCAGTACTTC | CASSLQAGAVGEQYF | . | TRBD2 | TRBJ2-7 | TRBV7-3
TGCGCCAGCAAAATGTCAGGAGAGACCCAGTACTTC | CASKMSGETQYF | . | . | TRBJ2-5 | TRBV5-1
TGCGCCAGCAGCTTCGATAGCTCCTACAATGAGCAGTTCTTC | CASSFDSSYNEQFF | . | . | TRBJ2-1 | TRBV5-1
TGTGCCAGTAGTATCCAGGGGAGCGGCACTGAAGCTTTCTTT | CASSIQGSGTEAFF | once | . | TRBJ1-1 | TRBV19
TGCGCCAGCGGGGGAGGGAACTACGAGCAGTACTTC | CASGGGNYEQYF | many | TRBD2 | TRBJ2-7 | TRBV5-1
TGTGCCAGCATCATGGATCCAGGGCTCCTGCCCCTCCACTTT | CASIMDPGLLPLHF | . | . | TRBJ1-6 | TRBV6-1
TGTGCCAGCAGCTCGCGACAGGGTAGCTACGAGCAGTACTTC | CASSSRQGSYEQYF | . | TRBD1 | TRBJ2-7 | TRBV7-9